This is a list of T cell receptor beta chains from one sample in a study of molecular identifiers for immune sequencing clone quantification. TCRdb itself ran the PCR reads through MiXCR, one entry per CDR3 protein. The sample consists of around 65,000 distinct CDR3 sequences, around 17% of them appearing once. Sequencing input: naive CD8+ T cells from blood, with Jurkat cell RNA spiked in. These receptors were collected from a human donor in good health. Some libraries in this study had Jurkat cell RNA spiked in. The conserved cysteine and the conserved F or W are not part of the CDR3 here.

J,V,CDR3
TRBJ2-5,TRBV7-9,ASEVGRDVETQY
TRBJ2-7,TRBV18,ASSPDFAGSPFEQY
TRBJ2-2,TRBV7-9,ALPGTGELF
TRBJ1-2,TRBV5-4,ASSTLLGQGSDGYT
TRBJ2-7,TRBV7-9,ASSLALTEQY
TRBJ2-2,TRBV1,TSSHMCRRERGDTGELF
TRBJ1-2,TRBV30,AWRVSSDGYT
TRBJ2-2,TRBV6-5,ASSQGENTGELF
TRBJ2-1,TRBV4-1,ASSPGEVHNEQF
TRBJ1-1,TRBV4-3,ASSQDSGITEAF
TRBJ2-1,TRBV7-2,ASSLGLLSYNEQF
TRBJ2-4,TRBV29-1,SARGTGSNIQY
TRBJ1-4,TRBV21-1,ASSSVVSRGNEKLF
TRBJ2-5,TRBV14,ASSPWTSGQQETQY
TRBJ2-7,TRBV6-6,ASTLTVMVVAGDEQY
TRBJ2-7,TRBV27,ASPVLGPRSEQY
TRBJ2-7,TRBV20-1,SASLRGQVYEQY
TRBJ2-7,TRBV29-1,SVESPEQGSYEQY
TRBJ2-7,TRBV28,ASRSQREYSYEQY
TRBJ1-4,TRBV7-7,ATNHVEEKLF
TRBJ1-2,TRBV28,ASSPSILDRVANYGYT
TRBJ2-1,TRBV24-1,ATRTGNYNEQF
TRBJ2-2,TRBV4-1,ASSQDFWGQNTGELF
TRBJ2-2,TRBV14,ASSQRTSGETGELF
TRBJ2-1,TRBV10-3,AISDGQGYNEQF
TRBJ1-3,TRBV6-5,ASLAGNTIY
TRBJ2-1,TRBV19,ASSITGGTYNEQF
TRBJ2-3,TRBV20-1,SAERLAGGPGDTQY
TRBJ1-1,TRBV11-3,ASSGLTGLSAEAF